This T cell receptor beta chain was obtained from a study of shared T cell receptors in the human thymus. The data were produced by immunoSEQ multiplex PCR, yet TCRdb's version contains in-frame clones alone and is incomplete. This sample has 700,000 or so clones; 70% to 90% occur once, and the top ten carry under 0.012%. The CDR3 is 15 residues long. Trimming left V 7 bases short and J 1 base short, with 17 bases between. In germline, CDR1 is MNHEY, CDR2 SVGAGI. These data also formed part of another study, on human thymus T cells. That study adds: Congenital heart defects were the reason for the corrective surgery that the donors, healthy Finnish infants, were having. The thymus was resected at corrective cardiac surgery.

The sequencing input was thymocytes. The chain carries TRBV6-5 and TRBJ2-7; D not certain. This clonotype was sampled from a girl less than two years old with a congenital heart defect. CDR3 sequence reads: CASTTSTAASYEQYF. CDR3 coding DNA: TGTGCCAGCACCACCTCCACGGCGGCTTCCTACGAGCAGTACTTC.